This T cell receptor beta chain emerged from a study of T-cell memory formation after mild COVID-19. For the study at large: Clustering of TCRs was largely donor specific. Findings and caveats of the study: Second-wave clones reaching peak frequency on day 37 lacked confirmed SARS-CoV-2 specificity.

Worth noting for this clonotype: Its antigen is still unknown.

The germline V and J ends were trimmed by 8 bases and 0 bases, with 11 bases remaining between them. Germline assignment: CDR1 MNHEY and CDR2 SVGAGI. This CDR3 region has 14 residues. Using its own MiXCR run on the 5' RACE reads, TCRdb lists one record per CDR3 protein. The data show 390,000 or so distinct CDR3 sequences, 15% to 20% seen once. The V and J genes are TRBV6-5 and TRBJ1-5; D not certain. Input material: PBMCs or a T cell subset sorted from them (not recorded which). The sequence was obtained from a man aged 18 to 29 who had mild COVID-19 (a few samples of this study predate the infection). Cell type and time point are not known. CDR3 bases: TGTGCCAGCGGCCCGGGGTTTAGCAATCAGCCCCAGCATTTT. Translation gives CASGPGFSNQPQHF.